Listed below are T cell receptor beta chains from one sample, sequenced in a study of blood T cell repertoires in COVID-19. Some clones are missing from TCRdb's copy, which holds only in-frame ones; the method was immunoSEQ multiplex PCR. The top ten hold around 2.6% of the sample, which has around 70,000 clones, about 89% seen once. Source material: peripheral blood. All receptors come from a man aged 45-65 years with COVID-19, enrolled during active disease. The CDR3 runs from the conserved cysteine through the conserved F or W. A D gene is named only where the DNA matches it firmly. Clone size is not always given. Where it is, it says once, few, many or a class for expanded clones.

d_gene	v_gene	j_gene	abundance	CDR3aa	CDR3nt
-	TRBV14	TRBJ1-1	-	CASSLNQDTEAFF	TGTGCCAGCAGCCTTAACCAGGACACTGAAGCTTTCTTT
TRBD1	TRBV19	TRBJ1-1	few	CASILRGTGSTSRMGEAFF	TGTGCCAGTATCCTACGGGGGACAGGGAGTACCTCGAGGATGGGTGAAGCTTTCTTT
TRBD1	TRBV5-1	TRBJ1-1	few	CASRPGTGNTEAFF	TGCGCCAGCAGACCCGGGACAGGGAACACTGAAGCTTTCTTT
-	TRBV9	TRBJ2-2	-	CASSVGGLRDGELFF	TGTGCCAGCAGCGTAGGAGGTCTACGGGACGGGGAGCTGTTTTTT
TRBD1	TRBV7-2	TRBJ2-7	-	CASSLGTGPYEQYF	TGTGCCAGCAGCTTAGGGACAGGGCCCTACGAGCAGTACTTC
-	TRBV4-2	TRBJ2-1	-	CASSQKAGDWDEQFF	TGTGCCAGCAGCCAAAAGGCCGGGGATTGGGATGAGCAGTTCTTC
TRBD1	TRBV9	TRBJ2-3	-	CASSALGGTGNPDTQYF	TGTGCCAGCAGCGCCCTAGGGGGGACAGGGAACCCAGATACGCAGTATTTT
-	TRBV30	TRBJ2-2	-	CAWSEGRRGTGELFF	TGTGCCTGGAGTGAGGGGCGGCGGGGCACCGGGGAGCTGTTTTTT
TRBD2	TRBV4-1	TRBJ2-1	-	CASSQGPEAGVGNEQFF	TGCGCCAGCAGCCAAGGACCGGAAGCGGGAGTAGGTAATGAGCAGTTCTTC
-	TRBV15	TRBJ2-1	-	CATSSRNIAAYNEQFF	TGTGCCACCAGCAGCAGAAACATAGCGGCCTACAATGAGCAGTTCTTC
-	TRBV28	TRBJ2-7	-	CASRRGGPHEQYF	TGTGCCAGCAGAAGGGGGGGCCCCCACGAGCAGTACTTC
-	TRBV4-3	TRBJ1-2	-	CASSQDVISANYGYTF	TGCGCCAGCAGCCAAGATGTAATCTCCGCTAACTATGGCTACACCTTC
-	TRBV6-5	TRBJ1-2	-	CASSYGAQWGYTF	TGTGCCAGCAGTTACGGGGCCCAGTGGGGCTACACCTTC
TRBD1	TRBV10-3	TRBJ2-3	once	CAISRQGGTDTQYF	TGTGCCATCAGCAGACAGGGGGGCACAGATACGCAGTATTTT
TRBD1	TRBV5-6	TRBJ1-2	-	CASSAQGPDGYTF	TGTGCCAGCAGCGCACAGGGGCCGGATGGCTACACCTTC
-	TRBV13	TRBJ2-3	-	CASSTGLDTDTQYF	TGTGCCAGCAGTACAGGGCTCGACACAGATACGCAGTATTTT
-	TRBV4-1	TRBJ2-3	-	CASSQVTGLDTQYF	TGCGCCAGCAGCCAAGTTACAGGTCTAGATACGCAGTATTTT
-	TRBV7-2	TRBJ1-2	-	CASSLDPTNYGYTF	TGTGCCAGCAGCTTAGACCCTACTAACTATGGCTACACCTTC
-	TRBV30	TRBJ1-2	-	CAWRATPGNYGYTF	TGTGCCTGGAGAGCCACCCCAGGGAACTATGGCTACACCTTC
TRBD2	TRBV28	TRBJ2-4	-	CASTPGRGRGNIQYF	TGTGCCAGCACCCCGGGGAGGGGTCGGGGAAACATTCAGTACTTC
TRBD2	TRBV4-2	TRBJ2-2	-	CASSQDLLAANTGELFF	TGTGCCAGCAGCCAAGATCTGCTAGCGGCAAACACCGGGGAGCTGTTTTTT
-	TRBV9	TRBJ2-5	-	CASSVDEGGFGETQYF	TGTGCCAGCAGCGTAGACGAAGGGGGTTTCGGCGAGACCCAGTACTTC
-	TRBV30	TRBJ1-2	-	CAWNRGGFNYGYTF	TGTGCCTGGAACAGAGGAGGGTTCAACTATGGCTACACCTTC
TRBD1	TRBV7-2	TRBJ1-5	-	CASSSGQGNQPQHF	TGTGCCAGCAGCTCGGGACAGGGCAATCAGCCCCAGCATTTT
-	TRBV4-3	TRBJ2-3	-	CASSQVTGTDTQYF	TGCGCCAGCAGCCAAGTGACAGGCACAGATACGCAGTATTTT
TRBD1	TRBV11-1	TRBJ1-1	-	CASSSRDRENTEAFF	TGTGCCAGCAGCTCCCGGGACAGAGAAAACACTGAAGCTTTCTTT
-	TRBV9	TRBJ1-5	-	CASSVGVGGNQPQHF	TGTGCCAGCAGCGTAGGGGTAGGGGGCAATCAGCCCCAGCATTTT
-	TRBV7-2	TRBJ1-5	-	CASSLGRSNQPQHF	TGTGCCAGCAGCTTAGGGAGAAGCAATCAGCCCCAGCATTTT
-	TRBV2	TRBJ1-2	once	CASSEALGLFYGYTF	TGTGCCAGCAGTGAAGCGCTTGGACTCTTCTATGGCTACACCTTC
-	TRBV15	TRBJ2-2	once	CATSSDLPDRPNTGELFF	TGTGCCACCAGCAGTGATTTACCGGACAGACCGAACACCGGGGAGCTGTTTTTT
-	TRBV7-8	TRBJ2-3	-	CAFKGGFTDTQYF	TGTGCTTTCAAAGGGGGTTTCACAGATACGCAGTATTTT
-	TRBV9	TRBJ1-6	-	CASSVDRVNSPLHF	TGTGCCAGCAGCGTAGACAGGGTTAATTCACCCCTCCACTTT
TRBD2	TRBV7-6	TRBJ2-1	-	CASSLQSPAGGYGEQFF	TGTGCCAGCAGCTTACAGAGTCCAGCGGGAGGTTACGGTGAGCAGTTCTTC
-	TRBV10-3	TRBJ1-5	-	CAISANSDQPQHF	TGTGCCATCAGTGCCAACTCCGATCAGCCCCAGCATTTT
TRBD1	TRBV5-1	TRBJ1-1	-	CASSLRDSTRTEAFF	TGCGCCAGCAGCTTAAGGGACAGCACAAGGACTGAAGCTTTCTTT
-	TRBV12-3/TRBV12-4	TRBJ2-7	-	CASSSGTINEQYF	TGTGCCAGCAGTTCCGGGACAATCAACGAGCAGTACTTC
-	TRBV2	TRBJ1-5	-	CASSEVENQPQHF	TGTGCCAGCAGTGAGGTGGAGAATCAGCCCCAGCATTTT
TRBD2	TRBV13	TRBJ2-3	-	CASSLGPVAGENTQYF	TGTGCCAGCAGCTTAGGCCCGGTAGCGGGAGAAAATACGCAGTATTTT
-	TRBV5-1	TRBJ1-1	-	CASSTGDLGGTEAFF	TGCGCCAGCAGCACTGGGGACCTGGGGGGCACTGAAGCTTTCTTT
-	TRBV30	TRBJ2-3	-	CAWGLADTQYF	TGTGCCTGGGGACTTGCGGATACGCAGTATTTT
-	TRBV18	TRBJ1-1	-	CASSPPVNYPAFF	TGTGCCAGCTCACCACCGGTTAACTACCCAGCTTTCTTT
-	TRBV7-3	TRBJ2-3	-	CASSLGTSTDTQYF	TGTGCCAGCAGCCTTGGGACTAGCACAGATACGCAGTATTTT
-	TRBV6-2/TRBV6-3	TRBJ2-7	-	CASSIDRSYEQYF	TGTGCCAGCAGCATCGACAGATCCTACGAGCAGTACTTC
TRBD1	TRBV3-1/TRBV3-2	TRBJ1-2	-	CASSLGTGSHGYTF	TGTGCCAGCAGCCTTGGGACAGGGTCCCATGGCTACACCTTC
TRBD1	TRBV5-5	TRBJ1-4	-	CASNTLGQGGEKLFF	TGTGCCAGCAATACCCTGGGACAGGGTGGAGAAAAACTGTTTTTT
TRBD2	TRBV11-2	TRBJ2-3	-	CASTSRGVETDTQYF	TGTGCCAGCACCTCGCGGGGGGTCGAGACAGATACGCAGTATTTT
-	TRBV6-1	TRBJ2-7	once	CASSENRATSYEQYF	TGTGCCAGCAGTGAGAACAGGGCGACCTCCTACGAGCAGTACTTC
-	TRBV2	TRBJ1-1	-	CASSGDRMTEAFF	TGTGCCAGCAGTGGAGACAGGATGACTGAAGCTTTCTTT
-	TRBV9	TRBJ2-2	-	CASSAWLSGELFF	TGTGCCAGCAGCGCGTGGCTCTCAGGGGAGCTGTTTTTT
TRBD1	TRBV28	TRBJ2-5	-	CASNNRGLGETQYF	TGTGCCAGCAATAACAGGGGGCTGGGAGAGACCCAGTACTTC
-	TRBV2	TRBJ2-4	-	CASEPDGNIQYF	TGTGCCAGCGAACCCGACGGGAACATTCAGTACTTC
TRBD2	TRBV4-2	TRBJ2-2	once	CASSHVGIGGLAGDTGELFF	TGTGCCAGCAGCCATGTCGGAATTGGAGGCCTAGCGGGAGACACCGGGGAGCTGTTTTTT
TRBD1	TRBV25-1	TRBJ1-4	-	CASSGLETGKQKLFF	TGTGCCAGCAGTGGGTTAGAGACAGGGAAGCAAAAACTGTTTTTT
TRBD2	TRBV18	TRBJ2-5	-	CASSPRGGLFQETQYF	TGTGCCAGCTCACCGCGGGGGGGCTTGTTCCAAGAGACCCAGTACTTC